This is a list of T cell receptor beta chains from one sample in a study of memory CD4+ T cells and cytomegalovirus serostatus. Some clones are missing from TCRdb's copy, which holds only in-frame ones; the method was immunoSEQ multiplex PCR. The sample consists of about 54,000 clones, around 81% of them appearing once. Sequencing was done on a sample of memory CD4+ T cells from blood. These receptor sequences come from an adult in good health and CMV-seronegative. The CDR3 runs from the conserved cysteine through the conserved F or W. D genes are given only for firm matches. Rows give clone size only sometimes, using once, few, many, or a class for an expanded clone.

clone_size: -; v_call: TRBV4-3; d_call: -; j_call: TRBJ2-2; cdr3_aa: CASSRGPGPTNTGELFF; cdr3_nt: TGCGCCAGCAGCCGGGGCCCGGGACCCACGAACACCGGGGAGCTGTTTTTT
clone_size: -; v_call: TRBV7-2; d_call: -; j_call: TRBJ2-7; cdr3_aa: CASSPGRREQYF; cdr3_nt: TGTGCCAGCAGCCCAGGCAGGCGCGAGCAGTACTTC
clone_size: -; v_call: TRBV10-3; d_call: TRBD2; j_call: TRBJ2-5; cdr3_aa: CAISETGTRPETQYF; cdr3_nt: TGTGCCATCAGTGAGACCGGGACTAGACCCGAGACCCAGTACTTC
clone_size: -; v_call: TRBV5-6; d_call: TRBD1; j_call: TRBJ2-7; cdr3_aa: CASSIPGTGGYEQYF; cdr3_nt: TGTGCCAGCAGTATCCCCGGCACAGGGGGTTACGAGCAGTACTTC
clone_size: few; v_call: TRBV7-2; d_call: TRBD1; j_call: TRBJ1-2; cdr3_aa: CASSGDRDYGYTF; cdr3_nt: TGTGCCAGCAGCGGGGACAGGGACTATGGCTACACCTTC
clone_size: -; v_call: TRBV27; d_call: TRBD1; j_call: TRBJ2-3; cdr3_aa: CASSFVQGGTDTQYF; cdr3_nt: TGTGCCAGCAGTTTTGTGCAGGGGGGCACAGATACGCAGTATTTT
clone_size: -; v_call: TRBV28; d_call: -; j_call: TRBJ2-7; cdr3_aa: CASSFRGVSRMYEQYF; cdr3_nt: TGTGCCAGCAGTTTCAGGGGGGTCAGTCGTATGTACGAGCAGTACTTC
clone_size: -; v_call: TRBV29-1; d_call: -; j_call: TRBJ2-7; cdr3_aa: CSVRDHSYEQYF; cdr3_nt: TGCAGCGTCAGGGACCACTCCTACGAGCAGTACTTC
clone_size: -; v_call: TRBV10-1; d_call: -; j_call: TRBJ1-1; cdr3_aa: CASSEVVWAEAFF; cdr3_nt: TGCGCCAGCAGTGAGGTCGTGTGGGCTGAAGCTTTCTTT
clone_size: -; v_call: TRBV18; d_call: TRBD1; j_call: TRBJ2-4; cdr3_aa: CASSPAQGVAKNIQYF; cdr3_nt: TGTGCCAGCTCACCCGCGCAGGGGGTAGCCAAAAACATTCAGTACTTC
clone_size: few; v_call: TRBV19; d_call: -; j_call: TRBJ2-2; cdr3_aa: CASTPTGNTGELFF; cdr3_nt: TGTGCCAGTACCCCCACAGGGAACACCGGGGAGCTGTTTTTT
clone_size: -; v_call: TRBV5-1; d_call: -; j_call: TRBJ2-7; cdr3_aa: CASSLLGASYEQYF; cdr3_nt: TGCGCCAGCAGCTTGTTGGGGGCTTCCTACGAGCAGTACTTC
clone_size: few; v_call: TRBV6-5; d_call: -; j_call: TRBJ1-1; cdr3_aa: CASSTRSRTTEAFF; cdr3_nt: TGTGCCAGCAGTACGCGGAGCAGGACAACTGAAGCTTTCTTT
clone_size: -; v_call: TRBV7-9; d_call: TRBD1; j_call: TRBJ2-7; cdr3_aa: CASSWRGDRVDEQYF; cdr3_nt: TGTGCCAGCAGCTGGCGTGGGGACAGGGTCGACGAGCAGTACTTC
clone_size: -; v_call: TRBV28; d_call: -; j_call: TRBJ1-2; cdr3_aa: CASSPEHIYGYTF; cdr3_nt: TGTGCCAGCAGCCCCGAGCATATCTATGGCTACACCTTC
clone_size: -; v_call: TRBV2; d_call: -; j_call: TRBJ2-5; cdr3_aa: CASSPQETQYF; cdr3_nt: TGTGCCAGCAGTCCACAAGAGACCCAGTACTTC
clone_size: -; v_call: TRBV4-3; d_call: -; j_call: TRBJ2-2; cdr3_aa: CASSQDRGARTGELFF; cdr3_nt: TGCGCCAGCAGCCAAGATAGGGGAGCCAGGACCGGGGAGCTGTTTTTT
clone_size: -; v_call: TRBV9; d_call: -; j_call: TRBJ1-3; cdr3_aa: CASSLVIGGGNTIYF; cdr3_nt: TGTGCCAGCAGCCTTGTGATCGGGGGAGGAAACACCATATATTTT
clone_size: -; v_call: TRBV27; d_call: TRBD1; j_call: TRBJ2-3; cdr3_aa: CASSSRTGAFTDTQYF; cdr3_nt: TGTGCCAGCAGTTCCCGGACAGGTGCTTTCACAGATACGCAGTATTTT
clone_size: -; v_call: TRBV28; d_call: -; j_call: TRBJ1-2; cdr3_aa: CASSLKRVYGYTF; cdr3_nt: TGTGCCAGCAGTTTAAAGAGGGTGTATGGCTACACCTTC
clone_size: -; v_call: TRBV6-5; d_call: TRBD2; j_call: TRBJ2-7; cdr3_aa: CASRTGTIAYEQYF; cdr3_nt: TGTGCCAGCAGGACCGGGACTATCGCCTACGAGCAGTACTTC
clone_size: -; v_call: TRBV5-5; d_call: TRBD1; j_call: TRBJ1-2; cdr3_aa: CASSFRDREDYGYTF; cdr3_nt: TGTGCCAGCAGCTTCAGGGACAGGGAGGACTATGGCTACACCTTC
clone_size: -; v_call: TRBV7-3; d_call: -; j_call: TRBJ2-3; cdr3_aa: CASSLLPSSTDTQYF; cdr3_nt: TGTGCCAGCAGCCTCCTCCCCAGTAGCACAGATACGCAGTATTTT
clone_size: -; v_call: TRBV28; d_call: -; j_call: TRBJ2-1; cdr3_aa: CASSLGARGAGVEQFF; cdr3_nt: TGTGCCAGCAGTTTAGGAGCAAGGGGGGCGGGTGTGGAGCAGTTCTTC
clone_size: -; v_call: TRBV29-1; d_call: -; j_call: TRBJ1-2; cdr3_aa: CSVGSGDGGYTF; cdr3_nt: TGCAGCGTTGGGTCCGGGGACGGCGGCTACACCTTC
clone_size: -; v_call: TRBV18; d_call: TRBD1; j_call: TRBJ1-5; cdr3_aa: CASSPSRDRGLQPQHF; cdr3_nt: TGTGCCAGCTCACCCAGCAGGGACAGGGGGCTTCAGCCCCAGCATTTT
clone_size: -; v_call: TRBV10-3; d_call: TRBD2; j_call: TRBJ2-3; cdr3_aa: CAISQPSSGGTDTQYF; cdr3_nt: TGTGCCATCAGCCAGCCGTCTAGCGGGGGTACAGATACGCAGTATTTT
clone_size: -; v_call: TRBV7-2; d_call: TRBD1; j_call: TRBJ2-5; cdr3_aa: CASSLESWAGGRETQYF; cdr3_nt: TGTGCCAGCAGCTTAGAGTCCTGGGCAGGGGGCAGGGAGACCCAGTACTTC
clone_size: -; v_call: TRBV12-5; d_call: -; j_call: TRBJ2-2; cdr3_aa: CASGSGPGELFF; cdr3_nt: TGTGCTAGTGGTTCAGGGCCCGGGGAGCTGTTTTTT
clone_size: -; v_call: TRBV4-3; d_call: -; j_call: TRBJ2-7; cdr3_aa: CASSQEAQGIYEQYF; cdr3_nt: TGCGCCAGCAGCCAAGAGGCGCAAGGGATCTACGAGCAGTACTTC
clone_size: -; v_call: TRBV7-6; d_call: -; j_call: TRBJ2-7; cdr3_aa: CASSSYLSYEQYF; cdr3_nt: TGTGCCAGCAGCTCCTACCTCTCCTACGAGCAGTACTTC
clone_size: -; v_call: TRBV5-6; d_call: TRBD2; j_call: TRBJ2-1; cdr3_aa: CASSSGTSRYNEQFF; cdr3_nt: TGTGCCAGCAGCTCCGGGACTAGCCGATACAATGAGCAGTTCTTC
clone_size: -; v_call: TRBV9; d_call: -; j_call: TRBJ1-2; cdr3_aa: CASSVGTGFVGGYTF; cdr3_nt: TGTGCCAGCAGCGTTGGTACAGGGTTCGTCGGGGGCTACACCTTC
clone_size: -; v_call: TRBV9; d_call: -; j_call: TRBJ1-6; cdr3_aa: CASSVALGGSPLHF; cdr3_nt: TGTGCCAGCAGCGTAGCTCTTGGGGGATCACCCCTCCACTTT
clone_size: -; v_call: TRBV10-2; d_call: TRBD2; j_call: TRBJ2-3; cdr3_aa: CASSESLAGGTDTQYF; cdr3_nt: TGCGCCAGCAGTGAGTCCCTAGCGGGGGGCACAGATACGCAGTATTTT
clone_size: few; v_call: TRBV11-2; d_call: -; j_call: TRBJ1-1; cdr3_aa: CASSLRVNTEAFF; cdr3_nt: TGTGCCAGCAGCTTAAGAGTGAACACTGAAGCTTTCTTT
clone_size: few; v_call: TRBV9; d_call: -; j_call: TRBJ1-1; cdr3_aa: CASSVDPRKNTEAFF; cdr3_nt: TGTGCCAGCAGCGTAGACCCTCGAAAGAACACTGAAGCTTTCTTT
clone_size: few; v_call: TRBV7-8; d_call: TRBD2; j_call: TRBJ2-7; cdr3_aa: CASSLGGMPEQYF; cdr3_nt: TGTGCCAGCAGCCTCGGGGGGATGCCAGAGCAGTACTTC
clone_size: -; v_call: TRBV6-5; d_call: -; j_call: TRBJ2-3; cdr3_aa: CAVTSDQSDTQYF; cdr3_nt: TGTGCCGTGACGAGCGATCAGTCAGATACGCAGTATTTT
clone_size: once; v_call: TRBV28; d_call: TRBD1; j_call: TRBJ2-7; cdr3_aa: CASSPGTGGTAEQYF; cdr3_nt: TGTGCCAGCAGTCCGGGGACAGGGGGTACGGCCGAGCAGTACTTC
clone_size: -; v_call: TRBV5-6; d_call: -; j_call: TRBJ1-2; cdr3_aa: CASSLQVTKGYTF; cdr3_nt: TGTGCCAGCAGCTTACAGGTAACGAAGGGCTACACCTTC
clone_size: -; v_call: TRBV11-2; d_call: -; j_call: TRBJ1-3; cdr3_aa: CASSSTRGGNTIYF; cdr3_nt: TGTGCCAGCAGCTCTACTCGGGGGGGAAACACCATATATTTT